This T cell receptor (beta chain) is from a study of human T cells and chemical hapten exposure. The time point was: pre-sensitization, week 0. Treatment reported: therapeutic diphenylcyclopropenone sensitization with weekly scalp DPC. The V end was cut by 2 bases, the J end by 9 bases, with 10 bases between. The CDR3 is 12 residues long. In germline, CDR1 is MDHEN, CDR2 SYDVKM. The library attached unique molecular identifiers to individual cDNA molecules. A single record per CDR3 protein comes from TCRdb applying MiXCR to the RACE reads. Of approximately 80,000 distinct CDR3 sequences in the sample, roughly 15% were seen once.

This material consisted of whole blood, taken in connection with sensitization to the hapten diphenylcyclopropenone (DPC). This chain uses TRBV28 with TRBJ1-1; weak D call: TRBD1 (6 bases). The receptor's source is a woman in her 50s with alopecia areata. Some clones in this sample may be carry-over from other donors' samples. The CDR3 here is CASSLIDRQAFF. The CDR3 coding sequence is TGTGCCAGCAGTTTAATTGACAGGCAAGCTTTCTTT.